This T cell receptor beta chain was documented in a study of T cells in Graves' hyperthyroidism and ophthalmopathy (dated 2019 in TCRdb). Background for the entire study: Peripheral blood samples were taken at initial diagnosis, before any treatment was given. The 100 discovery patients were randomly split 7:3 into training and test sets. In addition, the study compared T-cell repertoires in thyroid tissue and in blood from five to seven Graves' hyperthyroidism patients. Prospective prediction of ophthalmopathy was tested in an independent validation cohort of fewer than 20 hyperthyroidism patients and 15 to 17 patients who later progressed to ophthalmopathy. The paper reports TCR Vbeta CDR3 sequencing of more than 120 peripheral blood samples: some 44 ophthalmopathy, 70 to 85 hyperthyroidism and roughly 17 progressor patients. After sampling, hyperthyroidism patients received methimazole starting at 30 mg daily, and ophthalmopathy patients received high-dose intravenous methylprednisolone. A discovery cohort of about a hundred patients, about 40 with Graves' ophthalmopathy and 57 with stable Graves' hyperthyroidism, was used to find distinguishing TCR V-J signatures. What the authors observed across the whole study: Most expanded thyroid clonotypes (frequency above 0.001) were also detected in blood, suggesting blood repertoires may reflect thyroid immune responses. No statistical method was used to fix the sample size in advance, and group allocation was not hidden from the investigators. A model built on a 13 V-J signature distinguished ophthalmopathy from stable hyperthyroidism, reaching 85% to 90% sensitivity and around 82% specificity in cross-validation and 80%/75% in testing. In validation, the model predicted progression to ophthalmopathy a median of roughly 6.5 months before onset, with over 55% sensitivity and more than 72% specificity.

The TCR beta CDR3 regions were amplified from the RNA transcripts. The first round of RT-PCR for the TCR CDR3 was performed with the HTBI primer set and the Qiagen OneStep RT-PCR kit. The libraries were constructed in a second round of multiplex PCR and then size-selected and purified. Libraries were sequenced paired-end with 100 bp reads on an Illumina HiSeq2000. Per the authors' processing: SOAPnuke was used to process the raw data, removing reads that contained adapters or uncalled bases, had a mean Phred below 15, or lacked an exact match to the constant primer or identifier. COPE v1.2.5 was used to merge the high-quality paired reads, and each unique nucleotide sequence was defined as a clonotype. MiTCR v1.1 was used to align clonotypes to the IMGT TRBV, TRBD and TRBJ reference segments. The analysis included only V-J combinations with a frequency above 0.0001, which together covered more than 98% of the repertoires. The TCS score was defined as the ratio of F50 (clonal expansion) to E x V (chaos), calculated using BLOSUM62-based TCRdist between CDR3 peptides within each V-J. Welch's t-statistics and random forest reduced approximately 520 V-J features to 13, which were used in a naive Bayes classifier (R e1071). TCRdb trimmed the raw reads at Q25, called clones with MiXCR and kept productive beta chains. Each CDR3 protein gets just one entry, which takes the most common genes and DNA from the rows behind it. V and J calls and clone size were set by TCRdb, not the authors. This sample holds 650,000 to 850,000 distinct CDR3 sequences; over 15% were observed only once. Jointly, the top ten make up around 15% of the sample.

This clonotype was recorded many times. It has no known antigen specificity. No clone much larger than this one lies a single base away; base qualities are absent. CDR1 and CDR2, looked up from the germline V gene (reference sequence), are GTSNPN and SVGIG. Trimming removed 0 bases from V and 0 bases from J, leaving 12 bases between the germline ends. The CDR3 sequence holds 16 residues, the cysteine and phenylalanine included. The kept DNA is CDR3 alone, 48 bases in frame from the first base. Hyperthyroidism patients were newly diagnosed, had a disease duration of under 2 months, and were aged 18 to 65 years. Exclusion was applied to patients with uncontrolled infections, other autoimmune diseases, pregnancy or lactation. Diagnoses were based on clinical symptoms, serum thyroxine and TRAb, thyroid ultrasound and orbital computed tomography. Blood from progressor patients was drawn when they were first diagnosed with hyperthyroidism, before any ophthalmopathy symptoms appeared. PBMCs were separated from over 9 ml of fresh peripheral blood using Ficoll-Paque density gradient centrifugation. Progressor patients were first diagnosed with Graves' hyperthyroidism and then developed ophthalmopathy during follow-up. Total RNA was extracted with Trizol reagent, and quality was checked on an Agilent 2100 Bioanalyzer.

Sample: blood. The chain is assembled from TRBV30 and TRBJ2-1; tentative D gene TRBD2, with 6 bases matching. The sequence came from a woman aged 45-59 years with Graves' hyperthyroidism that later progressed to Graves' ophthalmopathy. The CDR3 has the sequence CAWSVRRGGSYNEQFF. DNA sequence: TGTGCCTGGAGTGTACGAAGGGGAGGCTCCTACAATGAGCAGTTCTTC.